The next 14 T cell receptor beta chains were all read from a single sample in a study of T-cell memory formation after mild COVID-19. TCRdb analysed the 5' RACE reads with MiXCR anew, one entry per CDR3 protein. The table includes about 560,000 distinct CDR3 sequences, 15% to 20% detected once. The specimen was PBMCs or a T cell subset sorted from them (not recorded which). Every receptor here comes from an adult woman who had mild COVID-19 (a few samples of this study predate the infection). Cell type and time point are not known.

The chain has TRBV18 and TRBJ1-1, with D uncertain. The CDR3 covers 13 residues. The germline CDR1 and CDR2 sequences are KGHSH and LQKENI. The V and J ends lost 5 bases and 3 bases respectively, with 10 bases between them. The CDR3 DNA sequence: TGTGCCAGCTCAACATCGGGTGACACTGAAGCTTTCTTT. Amino acids: CASSTSGDTEAFF.

A note on this clonotype: A read error may account for a junction end that differs from germline. The chain is built from TRBV20-1 and TRBJ1-1; no reliable D call. The CDR3 runs 13 residues. The germline CDR1 and CDR2 sequences are DFQATT and SNEGSKA (reference sequence). This chain's CDR3 is CSPRGYMNTEAFF. In DNA form, the CDR3 reads TGCAGTCCTAGAGGGTATATGAACACTGAAGCTTTCTTT.

This clonotype appeared many times. The J gene is TRBJ1-2, the V gene TRBV7-9; D gene ambiguous. V lost 5 bases, J lost 5 bases, and 12 bases lay in between. CDR1 and CDR2 (germline): SEHNR, FQNEAQ (reference sequence). CDR3 length: 13 residues. CDR3 sequence: CASSPTGPYGYTF. DNA for the CDR3: TGTGCCAGCAGCCCAACCGGGCCTTATGGCTACACCTTC.

This CDR3 reads CASSRLPGPWERGANVLTF. CDR3 DNA: TGCGCCAGCAGCCGATTACCGGGACCCTGGGAGCGCGGGGCCAACGTCCTGACTTTC. This chain connects TRBV4-1 to TRBJ2-6, with D perhaps TRBD1 or TRBD2 (5 bases each). Trimming took 4 bases from V and 4 from J, leaving 23 bases between them. This CDR3 spans 19 amino acids. The germline V gene has CDR1 MGHRA and CDR2 YSYEKL.

This clonotype was seen only a few times. V and J are TRBV7-9 and TRBJ2-5; D might be TRBD1 (6 bases). Trimming removed 5 bases from V and 3 bases from J, with 16 bases in between. CDR3 length equals 15 residues. Germline V gene lookup returns CDR1 SEHNR and CDR2 FQNEAQ (reference sequence). CDR3 sequence (DNA): TGTGCCAGCAGCCCTCCCGGGCGACAGGAAGAGACCCAGTACTTC. This codes for CASSPPGRQEETQYF.

In this sample, this clonotype turned up many times. An end of the junction does not agree with germline; a read error may underlie this. V and J are TRBV28 and TRBJ1-5; D is perhaps TRBD1 (6 bases). The CDR3 extends over 15 amino acids. Germline V lookup: CDR1 MDHEN, CDR2 SYDVKM. In nucleotides, the CDR3 is TGTGCCAGCAGATTATACCGGGACATTTATCAGCCCCAGCATTTT. This sequence encodes CASRLYRDIYQPQHF.

This clonotype came up many times. The chain uses TRBV27 and TRBJ2-7; 8 nucleotides line up with TRBD1. CDR1 and CDR2 (germline): MNHEY, SMNVEV (reference sequence). V shed 6 bases, J shed 4 bases, and the junction held 8 bases outside the gene matches. This CDR3 region has 14 residues. The CDR3 nucleotides read TGTGCCAGCAGCCCCGGGACAGGTTATTACGAGCAGTACTTC. It encodes CASSPGTGYYEQYF.

This chain links TRBV30 with TRBJ2-3; D may be TRBD2 (5 bases). The CDR3 loop spans 12 amino acids. V was shortened by 5 bases and J by 0 bases, with 6 bases between the two germline ends. The V gene's germline CDR1 is GTSNPN and CDR2 SVGIG (reference sequence). The CDR3 DNA reads TGTGCCTGGGGCGGGAGCACAGATACGCAGTATTTT. Its protein is CAWGGSTDTQYF.

This clonotype came up a few times. V usage is TRBV5-6 and J usage is TRBJ1-5, with 8 bases fitting TRBD1. Germline CDR1 reads SGHDT; CDR2 reads YYEEEE. Germline trimming cut 1 base from V and 4 bases from J; bases unmatched to any gene: 7. This CDR3 has 16 amino acids. CDR3 loop: CASSLRGTGGNQPQHF. The CDR3 DNA reads as TGTGCCAGCAGCTTGCGGGGAACAGGGGGAAATCAGCCCCAGCATTTT.

Only a few counts were recorded for this clonotype. V is TRBV12-3 or TRBV12-4 and J is TRBJ1-1; TRBD1 aligns across 8 bases. V was pared by 2 bases and J by 4 bases, with 6 bases of the junction left unmatched. The CDR3 length is 15 residues. The CDR3 spells CASSLYQGAGTEAFF. CDR3 in DNA: TGTGCCAGCAGTTTATATCAGGGGGCTGGCACTGAAGCTTTCTTT.

The rearrangement uses TRBV2 and TRBJ1-4; D is ambiguous. The CDR3 length is 13 residues. In germline, CDR1 is SNHLY, CDR2 FYNNEI. Between the trimmed V and J ends, which lost 5 bases and 8 bases, there was a span of 12 bases. The CDR3 loop reads CASSRSNEEKLFF. CDR3 nucleotides: TGTGCCAGCAGTCGTTCCAACGAGGAAAAACTGTTTTTT. Full variable domain (rest looked up from reference TRBV2 and TRBJ1-4): EPEVTQTPSHQVTQMGQEVILRCVPISNHLYFYWYRQILGQKVEFLVSFYNNEISEKSEIFDDQFSVERPDGSNFTLKIRSTKLEDSAMYFCASSRSNEEKLFFGSGTQLSVL.

The sample holds a few counts of this clonotype. The chain is built from TRBV7-2 and TRBJ2-2; D gene uncertain. This CDR3 spans 16 amino acids. The germline V gene has CDR1 SGHTA and CDR2 FQGNSA. V was trimmed by 5 bases and J by 0 bases, leaving 13 bases between them. The chain's CDR3 is CASSLFRNPNTGELFF. The DNA for the CDR3 is TGTGCCAGCAGCCTCTTCCGCAATCCGAACACCGGGGAGCTGTTTTTT.

The chain carries TRBV12-3 or TRBV12-4 and TRBJ1-2; D is undetermined. CDR3 length equals 13 residues. The V and J ends lost 5 bases and 8 bases respectively, with 15 bases between them. DNA of the CDR3: TGTGCCAGCAGTGAAGGATCACGCTTGGGCTACACCTTC. Amino acids: CASSEGSRLGYTF.

This rearrangement joins TRBV7-6 to TRBJ1-2, with D perhaps TRBD1 (6 bases). The CDR3 totals 15 residues. The V end lost 4 bases, the J end lost 5 bases, and 17 bases lay between the germline ends. Germline CDR1 and CDR2: SGHVS and FNYEAQ. CDR3 DNA: TGTGCCAGCAGCTCCGGACCCAGGGGCCTATATGGCTACACCTTC. This sequence encodes CASSSGPRGLYGYTF. The variable domain in full, with the rest retrieved from reference TRBV7-6 and TRBJ1-2, is GAGVSQSPRYKVTKRGQDVALRCDPISGHVSLYWYRQALGQGPEFLTYFNYEAQQDKSGLPNDRFSAERPEGSISTLTIQRTEQRDSAMYRCASSSGPRGLYGYTFGSGTRLTVV.